Listed here is a single T cell receptor beta chain. The junction had 7 bases not matched to a gene; V was cut back by 5 bases and J by 6 bases. Germline assignment: CDR1 MNHEY and CDR2 SVGAGI. The CDR3 length is 14 residues. The sample belongs to a study of blood T cell repertoires in COVID-19. On the study more broadly: T cells, B-cell-depleted T cells, or PBMCs supplied cDNA or gDNA.

Under the authors' procedure: From reference gene primer amplification, estimates of nucleated cell counts were derived. TCRdb's copy holds only in-frame clones and misses some; the assay was immunoSEQ multiplex PCR. That table furnishes V, J and clone size, whereas the DNA furnished D and trimming. There are over 140,000 clones in the sample; about 80% occur only once, and 4% lies in the top ten. This TCR came from a woman aged 60-75 years with acute or convalescent COVID-19. The chain uses TRBV6-5 and TRBJ2-7, with 10 bases lining up with TRBD2. The specimen was peripheral blood. The CDR3 loop reads CASSPLAGVGEQYF. Here the CDR3 DNA reads TGTGCCAGCAGTCCCCTAGCGGGAGTTGGCGAGCAGTACTTC.